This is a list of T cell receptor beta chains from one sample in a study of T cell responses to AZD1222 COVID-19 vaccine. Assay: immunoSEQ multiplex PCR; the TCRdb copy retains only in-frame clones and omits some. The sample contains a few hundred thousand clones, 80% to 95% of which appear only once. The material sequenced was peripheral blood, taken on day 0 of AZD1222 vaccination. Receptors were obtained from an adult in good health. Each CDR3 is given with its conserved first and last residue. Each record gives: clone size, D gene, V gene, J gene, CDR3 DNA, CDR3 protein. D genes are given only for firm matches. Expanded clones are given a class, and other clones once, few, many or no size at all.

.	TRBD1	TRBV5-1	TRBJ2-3	TGCGCCAGCAGCTCCGGGACAGGCCACACAGATACGCAGTATTTT	CASSSGTGHTDTQYF
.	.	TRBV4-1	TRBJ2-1	TGCGCCAGCAGCCCCTGGGGGAGTCAGGAGCAGTTCTTC	CASSPWGSQEQFF
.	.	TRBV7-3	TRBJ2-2	TGTGCCAGCAGCGGAACAGGGACCGGGGAGCTGTTTTTT	CASSGTGTGELFF
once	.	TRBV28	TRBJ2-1	TGTGCCAGCAGTTTCCGGACTACGGCTGGGTACAATGAGCAGTTCTTC	CASSFRTTAGYNEQFF
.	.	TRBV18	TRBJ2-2	TGTGCCAGCTCACCGGTTGAGGGAAACTTCATTACCGGGGAGCTGTTTTTT	CASSPVEGNFITGELFF
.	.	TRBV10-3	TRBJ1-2	TGTGCCATCAGTGAGCCGCGGCAGGGATCAGGCTACACCTTC	CAISEPRQGSGYTF
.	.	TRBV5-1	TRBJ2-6	TGCGCCAGCAGCCAATTCTCTGGGGCCAACGTCCTGACTTTC	CASSQFSGANVLTF
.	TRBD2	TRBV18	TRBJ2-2	TGTGCCAGCTCACGGCTAGCGGTAGGACTCACCGGGGAGCTGTTTTTT	CASSRLAVGLTGELFF
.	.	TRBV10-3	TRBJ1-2	TGTGCCATCAGTGAGCCTGTTGGTCCCTACTATGGCTACACCTTC	CAISEPVGPYYGYTF
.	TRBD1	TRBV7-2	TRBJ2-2	TGTGCCAGCAGGACGAACAGGGGGCGCACCGGGGAGCTGTTTTTT	CASRTNRGRTGELFF
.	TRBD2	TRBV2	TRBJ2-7	TGTGCCAGCAGAGGGAGGCGGGGGGGCCTGAACTACGAGCAGTACTTC	CASRGRRGGLNYEQYF
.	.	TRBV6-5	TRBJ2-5	TGTGCCAGCAGTTACTCGAACACCCCGACCCAGTACTTC	CASSYSNTPTQYF
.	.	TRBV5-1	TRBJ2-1	TGCGCCAGCAGCCGCGGGGCAGCTGGGAATGAGCAGTTCTTC	CASSRGAAGNEQFF
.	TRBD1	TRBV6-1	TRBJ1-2	TGTGCCAGCAGTGAACACAGGGGGCTTCTTTCTAACTATGGCTACACCTTC	CASSEHRGLLSNYGYTF
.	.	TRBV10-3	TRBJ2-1	TGTGCCAGCAACGGGGGCTCCTACAATGAGCAGTTCTTC	CASNGGSYNEQFF
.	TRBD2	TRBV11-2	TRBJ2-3	TGTAGGAGCGGGGGGCCCACGACAGATACGCAGTATTTT	CRSGGPTTDTQYF
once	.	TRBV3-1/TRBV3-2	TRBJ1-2	TGTGCCAGCAGCCAAGCAAGGGCGAGGGGGTCTAACTATGGCTACACCTTC	CASSQARARGSNYGYTF
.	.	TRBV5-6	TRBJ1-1	TGTGCCAGCAGCTTTGGGACGAACACTGAAGCTTTCTTT	CASSFGTNTEAFF
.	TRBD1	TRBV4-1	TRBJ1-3	TGCGCCAGCAGCCAAGGGGGACAGATCTCTGGAAACACCATATATTTT	CASSQGGQISGNTIYF
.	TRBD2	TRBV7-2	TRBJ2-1	TGTGCCAGCAGCTCACTAGCGGGAGGTACCAATGAGCAGTTCTTC	CASSSLAGGTNEQFF
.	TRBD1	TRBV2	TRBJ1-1	TGTGCCAGCACAGGACAGGGAGATATGAAGACTGAAGCTTTCTTT	CASTGQGDMKTEAFF
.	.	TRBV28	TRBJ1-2	TGTGCCAGCAGTAAATTTCAAGGTGGCTACACCTTC	CASSKFQGGYTF